This is a list of T cell receptor beta chains from one sample in a study of blood T cell repertoires in COVID-19. Libraries were prepared by immunoSEQ multiplex PCR; TCRdb keeps only in-frame clonotypes and omits some of them. In the table there are tens of thousands of clones, 90% of which are singletons. Sequencing was performed on peripheral blood. These receptors came from a man in his 60s with acute or convalescent COVID-19. The CDR3 runs from the conserved cysteine through the conserved F or W. Fields, in order: J gene, CDR3 length, V gene, clone size, D gene, CDR3 DNA, CDR3 protein. D genes are given only for firm matches. The size field is filled for only some rows; it gives once, few, many or a size class.

TRBJ2-3,17,TRBV27,-,-,TGTGCCACTCGCATGCGAACTATTGCGTCTCTCCCGGATACGCAGTATTTT,CATRMRTIASLPDTQYF
TRBJ2-5,15,TRBV19,once,TRBD2,TGTGCCTCCCAGACCATAGCGGGAGATCGAGGGACCCAGTACTTC,CASQTIAGDRGTQYF
TRBJ2-7,14,TRBV5-1,-,-,TGCGCCAGCAGCCGCTTAGGAGGGGCCTACGAGCAGTACTTC,CASSRLGGAYEQYF
TRBJ1-2,14,TRBV7-8,-,TRBD1,TGTGCCAGCAGCGAAGACAGGGTCGGATATGGCTACACCTTC,CASSEDRVGYGYTF
TRBJ2-7,14,TRBV6-5,-,-,TGTGCCAGCAGTTACACCAGGACTACCTACGAGCAGTACTTC,CASSYTRTTYEQYF
TRBJ1-2,14,TRBV9,-,-,TGTGCCAGCACCCTTGAGGGAGCCTCCTATGGCTACACCTTC,CASTLEGASYGYTF
TRBJ1-5,13,TRBV27,-,-,TGTGCCAGCAGTATACAGGGATTTCAGCCCCAGCATTTT,CASSIQGFQPQHF
TRBJ1-6,15,TRBV14,-,-,TGTGCCAGCAGCCAAGGGCGCGGAGGATTCTCACCCCTCCACTTT,CASSQGRGGFSPLHF
TRBJ2-1,18,TRBV11-3,-,TRBD2,TGTGCCAGCAGCCTCCTGCCCCCGACTAGCGGGAGGGCCGGTGAGCAGTTCTTC,CASSLLPPTSGRAGEQFF
TRBJ2-1,14,TRBV6-4,-,-,TGTGCCAGCAGTGACTCGTGGGCCAGCAATGAGCAGTTCTTC,CASSDSWASNEQFF
TRBJ1-2,15,TRBV4-1,-,-,TGCGCCAGCAGCACCCGAATGGGGGCGAGGTCTGGCTACACCTTC,CASSTRMGARSGYTF
TRBJ2-5,17,TRBV11-3,-,TRBD1,TGTGCCAGCAGCGAAGCCCCCCGAGACAGGGATCGGGAGACCCAGTACTTC,CASSEAPRDRDRETQYF
TRBJ2-3,14,TRBV10-3,-,TRBD2,TGTGCCAGTAGCGGGAGGGCCCCCGGAGATACGCAGTATTTT,CASSGRAPGDTQYF
TRBJ1-6,15,TRBV9,-,-,TGTGCCAGCAGCGTAGAGGACAGTCAAAATTCACCCCTCCACTTT,CASSVEDSQNSPLHF
TRBJ1-5,17,TRBV19,once,-,TGTGCCAGTAGTCCAAGGGCAGGGGAGTATAGCAATCAGCCCCAGCATTTT,CASSPRAGEYSNQPQHF
TRBJ1-1,13,TRBV5-1,-,-,TGCGCCAGCAGCTTGTCAGGGGCCCCTGAAGCTTTCTTT,CASSLSGAPEAFF
TRBJ1-2,15,TRBV10-3,once,-,TGTGCCATCAGTGAATCCCAGGACAGAACGGACGGCTACACCTTC,CAISESQDRTDGYTF
TRBJ1-3,15,TRBV10-3,-,-,TGTGCCATCAGTGGTAACCTAGGCTCTGGAAACACCATATATTTT,CAISGNLGSGNTIYF
TRBJ1-2,16,TRBV4-3,once,TRBD1,TGCGCCAGCAGCCAAGGGGGACAGGGGGCAAACTATGGCTACACCTTC,CASSQGGQGANYGYTF
TRBJ1-3,15,TRBV7-9,-,-,TGTGCCAGCAGCCTGACGGGGGGCTCTGGAAACACCATATATTTT,CASSLTGGSGNTIYF
TRBJ2-3,13,TRBV5-3,-,-,TGTGCCAGAAGCCCTTCCGGGGGAGATACGCAGTATTTT,CARSPSGGDTQYF
TRBJ2-5,15,TRBV5-4,-,TRBD2,TGTGCCAGCAGACCCGGACTAGCGGGCCAAGAGACCCAGTACTTC,CASRPGLAGQETQYF
TRBJ2-1,13,TRBV12-3/TRBV12-4,-,-,TGTGCCAGCACCTCGGAGGAGTACAATGAGCAGTTCTTC,CASTSEEYNEQFF
TRBJ2-3,16,TRBV28,few,-,TGTGCCAGCAGGAAACGAGGGGGTAGCGGCACAGATACGCAGTATTTT,CASRKRGGSGTDTQYF
TRBJ2-7,14,TRBV7-2,-,-,TGTGCCAGCAGCTTATCTGCGGATACCTACGAGCAGTACTTC,CASSLSADTYEQYF
TRBJ2-3,11,TRBV20-1,-,-,TGCAGTGCTTTACCCAGGGATACGCAGTATTTT,CSALPRDTQYF
TRBJ2-7,14,TRBV28,-,TRBD1,TGTGCCAGCACCTTGGGACAGGGAAACTACGAGCAGTACTTC,CASTLGQGNYEQYF